This T cell receptor beta chain was recovered during a study of blood T cell repertoires in COVID-19 (dated by TCRdb to 2020 to 2021). General notes on the study: Collaborator samples came from the United States, Italy and Spain and covered acute and convalescent phases of COVID-19. The material from the prospective study consisted of cDNA or gDNA derived from T cells, B-cell-depleted T cells, or PBMCs. Deeply sampled blood TCRbeta repertoires from subjects exposed to, actively infected with, or recovered from COVID-19 were included in the dataset. A freely available public database, intended as a resource for researchers studying the immune response to SARS-CoV-2, is where the repertoires were released. The samples were drawn from the first 160 participants of the ongoing ImmuneRACE study and from under 1,500 subjects provided by 6 global collaborators. A de-identified subject ID, COVID-19 status, age in years and sex were almost always included in the sample metadata. HLA class I and class II types, where available, came from metadata supplied by the sample provider rather than from assay-based typing.

Concerning this clone: This clone's antigen is unknown. No clone much larger than this one lies a single base away; base qualities are absent.

The CDR3 starts with the cysteine, ends with the phenylalanine, and has 15 residues. Solely the CDR3 DNA is kept, with 45 bases framed from the first base. V is cut back by 5 bases and J by 4 bases, with 5 bases in the junction unmatched. Based on the germline V gene, the CDR1 and CDR2 sequences are MNHEY and SVGAGI. The immunoSEQ Assay, a bias-controlled multiplex PCR, was used to amplify TCRbeta CDR3 regions from genomic DNA. In the original analysis: Within the assay, amplification of reference gene primers was used to estimate how many nucleated cells each sample contained. To quantify the absolute abundance of each unique TCRbeta CDR3 rearrangement, sequence reads were collapsed and filtered. Productive Simpson clonality was computed per sample as the square root of Simpson's diversity index over productive rearrangements. Sourced from immuneACCESS, this table was stored by TCRdb with only in-frame sequences that have V and J called. A share of the clones is absent; for the studies checked, an unresolved V gene accounts for under half, and the remainder has no known explanation. The V and J calls and clone size are taken from that table; D and trimming were inferred from the DNA. The sample table records around 37,000 clones; 87% of these occur just once. The leading ten clones occupy roughly 2.1% of the sample.

Whole blood was collected in K2EDTA tubes by collaborating institutions according to the institutions' own protocols. For TCRbeta analysis, collaborators shipped samples in one of three forms: frozen whole blood, isolated PBMCs, or DNA extracted from either of those sample types. General findings and caveats noted by the study authors: How much clinical and demographic metadata was included differed by source and by participant, and the metadata was provided uncurated.

The receptor chain draws on TRBV6-5 and TRBJ1-6; a stretch of 7 junction bases matches TRBD1. The sequenced material came from peripheral blood. The sequence derives from a man aged 45-65 years with active or convalescent COVID-19. Here the CDR3 is given as CASSRQGRYNSPLHF. The nucleotide sequence reads as follows: TGTGCCAGCAGTCGACAGGGCCGTTATAATTCACCCCTCCACTTT.